This is a list of T cell receptor beta chains from one sample in a study of graft-versus-host responses after intestinal transplantation. Antigens for these TCRs are unknown. Using immunoSEQ multiplex PCR, the repertoire was profiled, and TCRdb retains in-frame clones only, with some absent. The data show over 40,000 clones, about 88% seen once. The sample consisted of unstimulated CD4+ T cells sorted from spleen or lymph node cells, taken before transplant. The receptors originated from a human donor who was the organ donor for an intestinal transplant. Both conserved end residues are part of each CDR3. Each record gives: D gene, J gene, V gene, clone size, CDR3 protein, CDR3 DNA. The D gene is left open where the match is weak. Only part of the rows carry a size: once, few, many, or a class if the clone is expanded.

- TRBJ2-1 TRBV2 - CASSEKRLGNNEQFF TGTGCCAGCAGTGAAAAGCGGCTAGGGAACAATGAGCAGTTCTTC
TRBD1 TRBJ2-7 TRBV5-5 - CASSGTVYEQYF TGTGCCAGCAGCGGGACAGTATACGAGCAGTACTTC
- TRBJ1-4 TRBV30 - CAWSGEKLFF TGTGCCTGGAGTGGGGAAAAACTGTTTTTT
TRBD2 TRBJ2-1 TRBV5-1 - CASSLVAGGPYNEQFF TGCGCCAGCAGCTTGGTGGCGGGAGGGCCCTACAATGAGCAGTTCTTC
- TRBJ2-4 TRBV6-5 - CASSPRHNSKNIQYF TGTGCCAGCAGTCCCAGACATAACAGCAAAAACATTCAGTACTTC
- TRBJ2-3 TRBV7-9 - CAISKEETTDTQYF TGTGCCATCTCAAAAGAGGAGACGACAGATACGCAGTATTTT
TRBD1 TRBJ1-6 TRBV4-1 - CASSRASTGANSPLHF TGCGCCAGCAGCCGCGCCTCGACAGGGGCTAATTCACCCCTCCACTTT
TRBD2 TRBJ2-6 TRBV9 - CASTPGGTSGRGGAGANVLTF TGTGCCAGCACCCCCGGAGGTACTAGCGGGAGGGGGGGGGCTGGGGCCAACGTCCTGACTTTC
TRBD2 TRBJ2-5 TRBV6-5 - CASRAGGLKEETQYF TGTGCCAGCAGAGCGGGGGGGCTAAAGGAGGAGACCCAGTACTTC
- TRBJ2-1 TRBV5-6 - CASSLAGRPNEQFF TGTGCCAGCAGCTTGGCCGGCAGACCTAATGAGCAGTTCTTC
TRBD1 TRBJ1-2 TRBV7-2 - CASSPRGATNYGYTF TGTGCCAGCAGTCCCAGGGGGGCAACTAACTATGGCTACACCTTC
- TRBJ2-7 TRBV27 - CASSYLQGNYEQYF TGTGCCAGCAGTTACCTGCAGGGGAACTACGAGCAGTACTTC
- TRBJ1-4 TRBV28 - CASTPQPVGNEKLFF TGTGCCAGCACCCCTCAGCCGGTAGGGAATGAAAAACTGTTTTTT
- TRBJ2-2 TRBV9 few CASSVTRHGVFNTGELFF TGTGCCAGCAGCGTAACGCGCCACGGGGTTTTCAACACCGGGGAGCTGTTTTTT
TRBD1 TRBJ2-1 TRBV4-3 once CAIILTGGSYNEQFF TGCGCCATAATACTAACAGGGGGCTCCTACAATGAGCAGTTCTTC
- TRBJ2-5 TRBV7-2 - CASSGRTRAQYF TGTGCCAGCAGCGGCAGGACAAGGGCCCAGTACTTC
- TRBJ2-1 TRBV30 - CAWSVPFQVSYNEQFF TGTGCCTGGAGTGTCCCGTTTCAGGTCTCCTACAATGAGCAGTTCTTC
- TRBJ1-6 TRBV6-5 few CASRTGLSPLHF TGTGCCAGCAGAACAGGGTTGTCACCCCTCCACTTT
TRBD1 TRBJ2-2 TRBV5-4 - CASSLVRRQGVGGELFF TGTGCCAGCAGCTTGGTTCGGAGACAGGGGGTGGGCGGGGAGCTGTTTTTT
- TRBJ1-5 TRBV27 - CASSWSRERSNQPQHF TGTGCCAGCAGTTGGAGCAGGGAGCGAAGCAATCAGCCCCAGCATTTT
TRBD1 TRBJ1-4 TRBV30 - CAWSVGGQLNEKLFF TGTGCCTGGAGTGTAGGGGGACAGTTAAATGAAAAACTGTTTTTT
- TRBJ1-1 TRBV7-9 few CASSLGASTEAFF TGTGCCAGCAGCTTAGGGGCGAGCACTGAAGCTTTCTTT
- TRBJ2-4 TRBV20-1 - CSAIIRGIQYF TGCAGTGCTATCATTAGGGGCATTCAGTACTTC
- TRBJ1-1 TRBV30 few CAWRVVTATEAFF TGTGCCTGGAGGGTGGTCACCGCGACTGAAGCTTTCTTT
TRBD2 TRBJ2-5 TRBV6-7 - CASQTGGRYQETQYF TGTGCCAGCCAAACGGGCGGGAGGTACCAAGAGACCCAGTACTTC
TRBD1 TRBJ2-3 TRBV2 - CASSRDRGLDTQYF TGTGCCAGCAGCCGGGACAGGGGGCTGGATACGCAGTATTTT
TRBD2 TRBJ2-2 TRBV5-1 - CASSLNGGANTGELFF TGCGCCAGCAGCTTGAACGGGGGGGCGAACACCGGGGAGCTGTTTTTT
- TRBJ2-3 TRBV5-1 - CASSLGGGRASTDTQYF TGCGCCAGCAGCTTGGGCGGGGGCCGTGCTAGCACAGATACGCAGTATTTT
- TRBJ2-4 TRBV30 - CAWSEAGLIAKNIQYF TGTGCCTGGAGTGAGGCAGGGCTGATAGCCAAAAACATTCAGTACTTC
TRBD2 TRBJ2-1 TRBV4-1 once CASSPIAGGPSRNEQFF TGCGCCAGCAGTCCTATAGCGGGGGGGCCTTCTAGAAATGAGCAGTTCTTC
TRBD1 TRBJ2-2 TRBV19 - CASSIVQGANTGELFF TGTGCCAGTAGTATAGTTCAGGGGGCGAACACCGGGGAGCTGTTTTTT
- TRBJ1-1 TRBV5-1 - CASSIGNGGNTEAFF TGCGCCAGCAGCATAGGGAACGGGGGGAACACTGAAGCTTTCTTT
- TRBJ2-6 TRBV9 - CASSVSSGRPAGVNVLTF TGTGCCAGCAGCGTATCCTCGGGACGGCCGGCTGGGGTCAACGTCCTGACTTTC
TRBD2 TRBJ2-1 TRBV2 - CATSRLAGSYNEQFF TGTGCCACCTCTCGGCTAGCGGGGTCCTACAATGAGCAGTTCTTC
- TRBJ2-1 TRBV19 - CASSIVGGRTNEQFF TGTGCCAGTAGTATAGTTGGGGGAAGGACTAATGAGCAGTTCTTC
TRBD1 TRBJ1-4 TRBV7-2 - CASSVKQGRYEKLFF TGTGCCAGCAGCGTAAAACAGGGGCGGTATGAAAAACTGTTTTTT
- TRBJ2-4 TRBV5-1 - CASGNDMDIQYF TGCGCCAGCGGAAATGACATGGACATTCAGTACTTC
- TRBJ2-7 TRBV7-2 - CASSLGAGGDEQYF TGTGCCAGCAGCTTAGGGGCCGGGGGCGACGAGCAGTACTTC
- TRBJ1-5 TRBV6-1 - CASSGFSNQPQHF TGTGCCAGCAGCGGGTTTAGCAATCAGCCCCAGCATTTT
- TRBJ1-1 TRBV5-4 - CASRRDNTEAFF TGTGCCAGCAGACGGGACAACACTGAAGCTTTCTTT
TRBD1 TRBJ1-2 TRBV6-5 - CASRGQGILGGYTF TGTGCCAGCAGAGGACAGGGCATCTTAGGTGGCTACACCTTC
- TRBJ1-5 TRBV27 - CANNNQPQHF TGTGCCAACAACAATCAGCCCCAGCATTTT
TRBD2 TRBJ2-2 TRBV30 - CAWRLAGGPNTGELFF TGTGCCTGGAGGCTAGCGGGGGGACCTAACACCGGGGAGCTGTTTTTT
- TRBJ2-7 TRBV27 - CATFLNRADEQYF TGTGCCACGTTTCTCAACAGGGCTGACGAGCAGTACTTC
- TRBJ2-4 TRBV27 few CASSFRGQNIQYF TGTGCCAGCAGTTTTCGGGGACAAAACATTCAGTACTTC
- TRBJ1-1 TRBV5-5 - CASSKEGRLNTEAFF TGTGCCAGCAGCAAGGAGGGACGGCTGAACACTGAAGCTTTCTTT
- TRBJ1-5 TRBV4-3 - CASSQVRNQPQHF TGCGCCAGCAGCCAAGTACGGAATCAGCCCCAGCATTTT
- TRBJ1-4 TRBV14 - CASNRVGEKLFF TGTGCCAGCAATCGGGTGGGGGAAAAACTGTTTTTT
- TRBJ2-3 TRBV14 - CASSQDIAARADTQYF TGTGCCAGCAGCCAAGATATAGCGGCGAGGGCAGATACGCAGTATTTT
- TRBJ1-5 TRBV19 - CASSMGAPQHF TGTGCCAGTAGTATGGGGGCGCCCCAGCATTTT
- TRBJ1-3 TRBV29-1 - CSVLSGNTIYF TGCAGCGTTCTCTCTGGAAACACCATATATTTT
- TRBJ2-6 TRBV27 - CASSLWGAGANVLTF TGTGCCAGCAGTTTGTGGGGTGCTGGGGCCAACGTCCTGACTTTC
TRBD2 TRBJ2-5 TRBV5-1 few CASSLGTSGGAATQYF TGCGCCAGCAGCTTGGGAACTAGCGGGGGGGCCGCGACCCAGTACTTC
- TRBJ1-1 TRBV5-6 - CASSSLGWDTQNAEAFF TGTGCCAGCAGCTCTCTAGGGTGGGACACCCAGAACGCTGAAGCTTTCTTT
TRBD1 TRBJ2-2 TRBV5-4 - CASKLDRGVAGELFF TGTGCCAGCAAACTAGACAGGGGAGTTGCCGGGGAGCTGTTTTTT
- TRBJ1-3 TRBV30 - CAWSVGGSGNTIYF TGTGCCTGGAGTGTTGGGGGCTCTGGAAACACCATATATTTT
- TRBJ2-7 TRBV5-1 - CASSPPAREQYF TGCGCCAGCAGCCCTCCAGCGAGGGAGCAGTACTTC
- TRBJ2-5 TRBV7-9 - CASSLPSLGTQYF TGTGCCAGCAGCTTACCTAGCTTGGGGACCCAGTACTTC
TRBD1 TRBJ1-6 TRBV11-3 - CASSPQRDRGYDSPLHF TGTGCCAGCAGCCCGCAACGGGACAGGGGCTACGATTCACCCCTCCACTTT